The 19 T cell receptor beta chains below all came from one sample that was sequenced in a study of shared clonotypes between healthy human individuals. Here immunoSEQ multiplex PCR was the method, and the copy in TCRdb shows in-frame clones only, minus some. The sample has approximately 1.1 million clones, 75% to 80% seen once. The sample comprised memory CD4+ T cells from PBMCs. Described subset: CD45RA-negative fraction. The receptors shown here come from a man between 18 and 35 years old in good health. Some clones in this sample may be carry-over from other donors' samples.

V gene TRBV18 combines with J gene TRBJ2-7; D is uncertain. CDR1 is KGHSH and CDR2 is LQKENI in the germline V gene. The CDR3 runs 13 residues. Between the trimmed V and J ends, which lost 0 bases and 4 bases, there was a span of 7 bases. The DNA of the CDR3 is TGTGCCAGCTCACCACCAACAGCTTACGAGCAGTACTTC. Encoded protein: CASSPPTAYEQYF.

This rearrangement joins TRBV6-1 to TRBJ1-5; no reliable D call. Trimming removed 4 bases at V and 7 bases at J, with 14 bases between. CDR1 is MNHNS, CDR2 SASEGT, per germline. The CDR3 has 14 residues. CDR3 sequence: CASSASPVVQPQHF. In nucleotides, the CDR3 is TGTGCCAGCAGTGCGTCCCCCGTCGTCCAGCCCCAGCATTTT.

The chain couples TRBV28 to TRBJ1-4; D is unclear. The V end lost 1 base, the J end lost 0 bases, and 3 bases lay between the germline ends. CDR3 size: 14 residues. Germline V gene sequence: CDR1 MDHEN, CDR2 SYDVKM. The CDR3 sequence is CASSLFSTNEKLFF. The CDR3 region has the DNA TGTGCCAGCAGTTTATTCTCAACTAATGAAAAACTGTTTTTT.

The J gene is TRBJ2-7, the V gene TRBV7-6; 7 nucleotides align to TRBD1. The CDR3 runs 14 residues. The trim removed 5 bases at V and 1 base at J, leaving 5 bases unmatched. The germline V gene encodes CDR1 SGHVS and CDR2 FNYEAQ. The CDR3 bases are TGTGCCAGCAGCGTTAACAGGGGATCCTACGAGCAGTACTTC. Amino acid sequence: CASSVNRGSYEQYF.

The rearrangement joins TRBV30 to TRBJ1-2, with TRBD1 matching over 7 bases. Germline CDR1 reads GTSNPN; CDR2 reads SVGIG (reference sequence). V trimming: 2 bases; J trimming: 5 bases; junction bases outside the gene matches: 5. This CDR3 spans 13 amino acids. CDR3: CAWSPPGQYGYTF. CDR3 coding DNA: TGTGCCTGGAGTCCACCGGGACAGTATGGCTACACCTTC.

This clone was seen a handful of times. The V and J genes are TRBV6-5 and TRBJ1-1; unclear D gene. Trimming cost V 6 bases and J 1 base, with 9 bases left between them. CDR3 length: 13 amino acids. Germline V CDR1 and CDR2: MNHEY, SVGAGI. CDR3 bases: TGTGCCAGCAGCATAGACCCGAACACTGAAGCTTTCTTT. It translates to CASSIDPNTEAFF.

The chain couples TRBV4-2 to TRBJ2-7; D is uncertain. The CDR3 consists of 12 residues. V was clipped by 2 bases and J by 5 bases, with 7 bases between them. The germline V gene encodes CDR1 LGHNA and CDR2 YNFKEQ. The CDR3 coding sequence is TGTGCCAGCAGCCAACCCGACCACGAGCAGTACTTC. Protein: CASSQPDHEQYF.

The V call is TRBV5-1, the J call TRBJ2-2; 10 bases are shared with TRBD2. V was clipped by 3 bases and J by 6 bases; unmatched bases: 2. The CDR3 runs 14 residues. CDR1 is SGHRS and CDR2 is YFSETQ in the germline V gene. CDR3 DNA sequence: TGCGCCAGCAGCTCTCTAGCGGGAGCCGGGGAGCTGTTTTTT. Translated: CASSSLAGAGELFF.

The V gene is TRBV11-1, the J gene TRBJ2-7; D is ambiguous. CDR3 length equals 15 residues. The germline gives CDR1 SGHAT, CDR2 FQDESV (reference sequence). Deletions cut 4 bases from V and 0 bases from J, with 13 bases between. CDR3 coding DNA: TGTGCCAGCAGCTCGGCGACACGGCTCTCCTACGAGCAGTACTTC. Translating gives CASSSATRLSYEQYF.

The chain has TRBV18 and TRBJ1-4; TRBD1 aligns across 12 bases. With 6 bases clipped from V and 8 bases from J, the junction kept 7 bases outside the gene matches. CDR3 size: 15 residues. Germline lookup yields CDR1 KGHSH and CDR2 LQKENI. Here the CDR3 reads CASSPGTGGREKLFF. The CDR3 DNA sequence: TGTGCCAGCTCCCCCGGGACAGGGGGCAGAGAAAAACTGTTTTTT.

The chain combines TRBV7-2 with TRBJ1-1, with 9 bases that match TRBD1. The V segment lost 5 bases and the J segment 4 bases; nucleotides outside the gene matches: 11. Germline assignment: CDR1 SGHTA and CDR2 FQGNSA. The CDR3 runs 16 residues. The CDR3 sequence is CASSGTGGISRTEAFF. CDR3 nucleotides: TGTGCCAGCAGCGGCACAGGGGGCATATCTCGCACTGAAGCTTTCTTT.

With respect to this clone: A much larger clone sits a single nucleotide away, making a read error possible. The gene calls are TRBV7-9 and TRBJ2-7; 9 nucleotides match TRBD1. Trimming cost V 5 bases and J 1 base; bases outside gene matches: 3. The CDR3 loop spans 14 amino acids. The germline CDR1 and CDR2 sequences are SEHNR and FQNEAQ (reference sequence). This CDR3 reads CASSTGTGSYEQYF. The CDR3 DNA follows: TGTGCCAGCAGCACCGGGACAGGGTCCTACGAGCAGTACTTC.

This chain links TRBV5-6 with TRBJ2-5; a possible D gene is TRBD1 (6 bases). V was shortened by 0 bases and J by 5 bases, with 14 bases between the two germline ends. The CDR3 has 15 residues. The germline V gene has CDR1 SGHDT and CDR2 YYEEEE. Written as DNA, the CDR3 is TGTGCCAGCAGCTTGGTCGGGCCCCAGGGGGAGACCCAGTACTTC. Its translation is CASSLVGPQGETQYF. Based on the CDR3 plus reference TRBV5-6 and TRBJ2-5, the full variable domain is DAGVTQSPTHLIKTRGQQVTLRCSPKSGHDTVSWYQQALGQGPQFIFQYYEEEERQRGNFPDRFSGHQFPNYSSELNVNALLLGDSALYLCASSLVGPQGETQYFGPGTRLLVL.

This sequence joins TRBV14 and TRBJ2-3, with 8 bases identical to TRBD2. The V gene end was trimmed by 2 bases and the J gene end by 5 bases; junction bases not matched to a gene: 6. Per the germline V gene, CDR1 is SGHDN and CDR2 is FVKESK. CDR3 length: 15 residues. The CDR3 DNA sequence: TGTGCCAGCAGCCAAAAAGCGGGAGCGATAGATACGCAGTATTTT. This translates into CASSQKAGAIDTQYF.

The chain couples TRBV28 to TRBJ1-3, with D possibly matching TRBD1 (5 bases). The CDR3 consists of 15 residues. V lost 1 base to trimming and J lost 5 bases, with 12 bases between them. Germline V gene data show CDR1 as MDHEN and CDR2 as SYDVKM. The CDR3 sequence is CASSLSTGTRNTIYF. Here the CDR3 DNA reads TGTGCCAGCAGTTTATCTACAGGTACCAGAAACACCATATATTTT.

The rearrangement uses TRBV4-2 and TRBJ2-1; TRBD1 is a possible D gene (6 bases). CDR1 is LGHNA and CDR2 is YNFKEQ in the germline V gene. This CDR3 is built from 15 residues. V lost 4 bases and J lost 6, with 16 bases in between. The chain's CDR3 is CASSRGTPGVNEQFF. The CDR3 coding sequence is TGTGCCAGCAGCCGTGGGACCCCAGGGGTCAATGAGCAGTTCTTC.

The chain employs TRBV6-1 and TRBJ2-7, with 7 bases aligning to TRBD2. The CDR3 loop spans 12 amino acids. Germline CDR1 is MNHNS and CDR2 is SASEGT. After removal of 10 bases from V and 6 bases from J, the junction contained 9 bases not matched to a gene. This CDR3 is CAILAGVGEQYF. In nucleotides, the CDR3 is TGTGCCATCCTGGCGGGGGTCGGCGAGCAGTACTTC.

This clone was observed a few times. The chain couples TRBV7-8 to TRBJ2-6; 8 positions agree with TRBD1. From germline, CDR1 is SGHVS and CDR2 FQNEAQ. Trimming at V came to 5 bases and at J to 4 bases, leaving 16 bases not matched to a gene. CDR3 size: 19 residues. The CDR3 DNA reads TGTGCCAGCAGCCTCCGTGACAGGGGCATTTTGACGGGGGCCAACGTCCTGACTTTC. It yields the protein CASSLRDRGILTGANVLTF. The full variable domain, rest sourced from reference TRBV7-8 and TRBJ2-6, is GAGVSQSPRYKVAKRGQDVALRCDPISGHVSLFWYQQALGQGPEFLTYFQNEAQLDKSGLPSDRFFAERPEGSVSTLKIQRTQQEDSAVYLCASSLRDRGILTGANVLTFGAGSRLTVL.

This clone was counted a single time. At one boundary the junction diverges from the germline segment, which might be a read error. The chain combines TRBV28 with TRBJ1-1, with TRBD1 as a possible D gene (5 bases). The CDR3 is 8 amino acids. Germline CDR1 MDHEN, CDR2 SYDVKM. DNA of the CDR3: TGTGCCAGCAGTCGGGGGGACTTT. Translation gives CASSRGDF. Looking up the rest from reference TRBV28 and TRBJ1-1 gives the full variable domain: DVKVTQSSRYLVKRTGEKVFLECVQDMDHENMFWYRQDPGLGLRLIYFSYDVKMKEKGDIPEGYSVSREKKERFSLILESASTNQTSMYLCASSRGDFGQGTRLTVV.